This T cell receptor (beta chain) derives from a study of multiple sclerosis patients with progressive multifocal leukoencephalopathy. Time point meaning: time of PML onset. Clones were read by immunoSEQ multiplex PCR, and TCRdb kept only the in-frame ones, dropping some. The repertoire holds fewer than 40,000 clones, over 80% seen once, with about 5.7% in the top ten. Germline V gene lookup returns CDR1 LNHNV and CDR2 YYDKDF (reference sequence). CDR3 size: 12 residues. With 6 bases removed from V and 4 bases from J, the gap between germline ends came to 7 bases. The TCR comes from a woman aged 40 to 50 with progressive multifocal leukoencephalopathy. The material sequenced was PBMCs, taken from a patient treated with natalizumab. The chain couples TRBV15 to TRBJ2-1; D call uncertain. The CDR3, as DNA: TGTGCCACCAGGAGTAGGTACAATGAGCAGTTCTTC. This sequence encodes CATRSRYNEQFF.